Each of the 21 T cell receptor beta chains below was sequenced from the same sample in a study of blood T cell repertoires in COVID-19. Only in-frame clones appear in the TCRdb table, and some are missing; sequencing was by immunoSEQ multiplex PCR. The table lists around 31,000 clones, more than 80% of them singletons. Sequenced material: peripheral blood. Receptors were obtained from a man older than 75 with acute or convalescent COVID-19.

The CDR3 region has the DNA TGTGCCAGCAGCCTGACAGGGGTTCAGCCCCAGCATTTT. This translates into CASSLTGVQPQHF. The chain couples TRBV5-6 to TRBJ1-5, with 8 nucleotides matching TRBD1. Trimming took 4 bases from V and 6 from J; bases not matched to a gene: 3. The CDR3 totals 13 residues. Germline V gene lookup returns CDR1 SGHDT and CDR2 YYEEEE.

J is TRBJ1-1 and V is TRBV19, with D unresolved. The CDR3 sequence is 11 residues long. The germline V gene has CDR1 LNHDA and CDR2 SQIVND (reference sequence). The germline V and J ends were trimmed by 7 bases and 1 base, with 4 bases remaining between them. The CDR3 region has the DNA TGTGCCAGTAATAGGAACACTGAAGCTTTCTTT. As protein: CASNRNTEAFF.

This CDR3 reads CASSVESGPLHF. The CDR3 nucleotides read TGTGCCAGCAGCGTAGAGTCAGGACCCCTCCACTTT. The V call is TRBV9, the J call TRBJ1-6, with no clear D. The V end lost 0 bases, the J end lost 12 bases, and 7 bases lay between the germline ends. Germline CDR1 SGDLS, CDR2 YYNGEE. The CDR3 is made up of 12 amino acids.

This chain connects TRBV18 to TRBJ2-1; TRBD1 is a possible D gene (5 bases). Per the germline V gene, CDR1 is KGHSH and CDR2 is LQKENI. The CDR3 length is 15 residues. Trimming took 0 bases from V and 4 from J, leaving 10 bases between them. CDR3 coding DNA: TGTGCCAGCTCACCACCGTCGGCAGGGTACAATGAGCAGTTCTTC. It translates to CASSPPSAGYNEQFF.

The chain uses TRBV5-1 and TRBJ2-1; TRBD2 matches at 12 bases. V dropped 0 bases and J dropped 8; count of bases not matched to a gene: 9. CDR1 is SGHRS, CDR2 YFSETQ, per germline. The CDR3 is 17 amino acids. The CDR3 loop reads CASSLDASGGAIYEQFF. The DNA of the CDR3 is TGCGCCAGCAGCTTGGATGCTAGCGGGGGGGCCATCTATGAGCAGTTCTTC.

The rearrangement joins TRBV27 to TRBJ2-3; TRBD1 matches 7 bases. The germline gives CDR1 MNHEY, CDR2 SMNVEV (reference sequence). The V segment lost 0 bases and the J segment 4 bases; nucleotides outside the gene matches: 16. This CDR3 contains 19 residues. CDR3 DNA sequence: TGTGCCAGCAGTTTATCGAAAGGGTATAACAGGGGATTCTCAGATACGCAGTATTTT. Translating gives CASSLSKGYNRGFSDTQYF.

V and J are TRBV3-1 (or the pseudogene TRBV3-2) and TRBJ1-6; D is ambiguous. The CDR3 covers 15 residues. In germline, CDR1 is LGHDT, CDR2 YNNKEL (reference sequence). V lost 0 bases, J lost 7 bases, and 10 bases lay in between. Here the CDR3 DNA reads TGTGCCAGCAGCCAAGACCCCGGAGAAAATTCACCCCTCCACTTT. Amino acids: CASSQDPGENSPLHF.

This clone showed up just once. The chain couples TRBV5-4 to TRBJ2-1; 8 nucleotides align to TRBD2. Germline V gene sequence: CDR1 SGHNT, CDR2 YYREEE (reference sequence). The trim removed 3 bases at V and 2 bases at J, leaving 4 bases unmatched. This CDR3 is 15 amino acids long. The CDR3 reads CASSSGLEAYNEQFF. In DNA form, the CDR3 reads TGTGCCAGCAGCTCGGGACTAGAGGCCTACAATGAGCAGTTCTTC.

The chain links TRBV19 to TRBJ2-2; no firm D call. CDR1 LNHDA and CDR2 SQIVND come from the germline V gene (reference sequence). The V gene lost 1 base and the J gene lost 1 base, with 4 bases spanning the gap. The CDR3 totals 14 residues. The CDR3, as DNA: TGTGCCAGTAGTATAGCCAGGAACACCGGGGAGCTGTTTTTT. Its protein is CASSIARNTGELFF.

The chain uses TRBV27 and TRBJ2-6; D uncertain. From germline, CDR1 is MNHEY and CDR2 SMNVEV (reference sequence). The CDR3 has 18 residues. V was trimmed by 0 bases and J by 0 bases, leaving 12 bases between them. DNA of the CDR3: TGTGCCAGCAGTTTATCATTCTCGCGGTTCTCTGGGGCCAACGTCCTGACTTTC. Its protein is CASSLSFSRFSGANVLTF.

The chain combines TRBV20-1 with TRBJ2-1, with D possibly being TRBD1 (5 bases). Deletions cut 6 bases from V and 12 bases from J, with 15 bases between. The CDR3 length is 11 residues. Germline assignment: CDR1 DFQATT and CDR2 SNEGSKA (reference sequence). CDR3 amino acids: CSANGQGGQFF. The DNA for the CDR3 is TGCAGTGCCAATGGGCAGGGTGGGCAGTTCTTC.

The chain joins TRBV19 to TRBJ1-1, with D perhaps matching TRBD1 (5 bases). Germline assignment: CDR1 LNHDA and CDR2 SQIVND (reference sequence). V was trimmed by 5 bases and J by 1 base, leaving 14 bases between them. The CDR3 covers 15 residues. CDR3 sequence reads: CASSSPGGRNTEAFF. The DNA for the CDR3 is TGTGCCAGTAGTTCCCCCGGGGGAAGGAACACTGAAGCTTTCTTT.

V is TRBV5-1 and J is TRBJ2-7; D may be TRBD1 (5 bases). The CDR3 totals 14 residues. V lost 0 bases, J lost 6 bases, and 13 bases lay in between. CDR1 SGHRS and CDR2 YFSETQ come from the germline V gene. The CDR3 sequence is CASSLGQGIGEQYF. DNA of the CDR3: TGCGCCAGCAGCTTGGGGCAGGGAATCGGCGAGCAGTACTTC.

This chain uses TRBV7-9 with TRBJ2-3; possible D gene TRBD2, 7 bases. V lost 6 bases, J lost 0 bases, and 13 bases lay in between. CDR3 length equals 15 residues. Germline lookup yields CDR1 SEHNR and CDR2 FQNEAQ (reference sequence). CDR3 nucleotide sequence: TGTGCCAGCAGACAAGGGGGGGAAAGCACAGATACGCAGTATTTT. This translates into CASRQGGESTDTQYF.

V gene TRBV2 combines with J gene TRBJ1-5; TRBD1 is a possible D gene (5 bases). In germline, CDR1 is SNHLY, CDR2 FYNNEI. The CDR3 is 14 residues long. The V end was cut by 4 bases, the J end by 6 bases, with 13 bases between. Written as DNA, the CDR3 is TGTGCCAGCAGTGTAGAGGGAGGGACTCAGCCCCAGCATTTT. Its protein product is CASSVEGGTQPQHF.

The chain couples TRBV27 to TRBJ2-7; TRBD1 aligns across 9 bases. Per germline, CDR1 MNHEY and CDR2 SMNVEV (reference sequence). The V segment lost 5 bases and the J segment 7 bases; nucleotides outside the gene matches: 3. The CDR3 extends over 12 amino acids. CDR3 nucleotide sequence: TGTGCCAGCAGTGTGACAGGGGGAGAGCAGTACTTC. It specifies CASSVTGGEQYF.

The genes are TRBV7-9 and TRBJ2-5; the D is unclear. This CDR3 spans 12 amino acids. V lost 6 bases, J lost 5 bases, and 10 bases lay in between. Germline CDR1 and CDR2: SEHNR and FQNEAQ (reference sequence). CDR3 DNA sequence: TGTGCCAGCAGTCCTACTGCGGAGACCCAGTACTTC. The encoded protein is CASSPTAETQYF.

V gene TRBV10-3 combines with J gene TRBJ2-7, with 8 bases identical to TRBD1. Germline CDR1 reads ENHRY; CDR2 reads SYGVKD. The CDR3 extends over 14 amino acids. After removal of 6 bases from V and 3 bases from J, the junction contained 7 bases not matched to a gene. The CDR3 loop is CAISGQGDDYEQYF. CDR3 sequence (DNA): TGTGCCATCAGCGGACAGGGAGATGACTACGAGCAGTACTTC.

V usage is TRBV19 and J usage is TRBJ1-6, with 7 nucleotides matching TRBD1. This CDR3 has 14 residues. CDR1 and CDR2 from the germline V gene are LNHDA and SQIVND (reference sequence). After removal of 9 bases from V and 9 bases from J, the junction contained 11 bases not matched to a gene. The CDR3 sequence is CASDIKDRVSPLHF. The CDR3 DNA sequence: TGTGCCAGCGATATAAAAGACAGGGTTTCACCCCTCCACTTT. Variable domain in full (rest from reference TRBV19 and TRBJ1-6): DGGITQSPKYLFRKEGQNVTLSCEQNLNHDAMYWYRQDPGQGLRLIYYSQIVNDFQKGDIAEGYSVSREKKESFPLTVTSAQKNPTAFYLCASDIKDRVSPLHFGNGTRLTVT.

Only one count was recorded for this clone. This CDR3 is CAWSPLRSEKLFF. In DNA, the CDR3 is TGTGCCTGGAGTCCCCTAAGGAGTGAAAAACTGTTTTTT. The J gene is TRBJ1-4, the V gene TRBV30; no firm D call. Germline-derived CDR1 and CDR2 are GTSNPN and SVGIG (reference sequence). V lost 2 bases and J lost 7, with 11 bases in between. The CDR3 length is 13 residues.

The V and J genes are TRBV2 and TRBJ1-2; D remains unclear. The CDR3 is made up of 16 amino acids. Between the trimmed V and J ends, which lost 4 bases and 4 bases, there was a span of 19 bases. Germline assignment: CDR1 SNHLY and CDR2 FYNNEI. The CDR3 DNA reads as TGTGCCAGCAGTGGAGGAGGAGGGCTCCCGTTCTATGGCTACACCTTC. It is translated as CASSGGGGLPFYGYTF.